This T cell receptor (beta chain) stems from a study of blood T cell repertoires in COVID-19. Study background: Donors in the United States, Italy and Spain gave samples during acute or convalescent COVID-19. PBMCs, B-cell-depleted T cells, or T cells provided the cDNA or gDNA that made up the material.

In the original analysis: The assay estimated nucleated cells by amplifying reference gene primers. Libraries were prepared by immunoSEQ multiplex PCR; TCRdb keeps only in-frame clonotypes and omits some of them. That table gives V, J and clone size, and the DNA gave D and trimming. The data contain 360,000 or so clones, roughly 90% of them singletons. The receptor was isolated from a man between 18 and 29 years old with active or convalescent COVID-19. Material for sequencing was peripheral blood.

The CDR3 sequence is CASGLAVGTSGEQFF. In nucleotides, the CDR3 is TGTGCTAGTGGTTTGGCCGTGGGGACTAGCGGGGAGCAGTTCTTC. The J gene is TRBJ2-1, the V gene TRBV12-5; 12 bases agree with TRBD2. Looked up from germline, CDR1 is LGHNT and CDR2 is FRNRAP. V dropped 1 base and J dropped 10; count of bases not matched to a gene: 5. This CDR3 comprises 15 residues.